Shown below are 5 T cell receptor beta chains from a single sample sequenced in a study of cytomegalovirus exposure and HLA in healthy donors. A multiplex PCR was run with 60 Vbeta primers and 13 Jbeta primers. The repertoire was sequenced with immunoSEQ multiplex PCR; TCRdb's copy has only in-frame clones and lacks some. The profile shows 200,000 to 250,000 clones, 82% of them singletons. Input material: PBMCs. All receptors derive from a woman between 35 and 50 years old in good health and CMV-seropositive.

This clone is a singleton in its sample. V is TRBV9 and J is TRBJ1-4; D is perhaps TRBD1 (5 bases). V was clipped by 4 bases and J by 0 bases, with 7 bases between them. The CDR3 has 14 amino acids. Germline V gene lookup returns CDR1 SGDLS and CDR2 YYNGEE. CDR3 in DNA: TGTGCCAGCAGCAAGGGGTCAACTAATGAAAAACTGTTTTTT. It translates to CASSKGSTNEKLFF.

The CDR3 region has the DNA TGTGCCACCGGGGAGGAATATGGCTACACCTTC. This sequence encodes CATGEEYGYTF. This chain joins TRBV28 and TRBJ1-2; D unresolved. V was clipped by 10 bases and J by 5 bases, with 11 bases between them. Germline CDR1 MDHEN, CDR2 SYDVKM. The CDR3 is 11 residues long.

This clone was counted between two and nine times. The chain joins TRBV10-3 to TRBJ1-1; TRBD1 aligns across 8 bases. The CDR3 is made up of 12 amino acids. CDR1 and CDR2 from the germline V gene are ENHRY and SYGVKD. V lost 10 bases to trimming and J lost 11 bases; unmatched junction nucleotides: 12. The CDR3: CATRGDRPEAFF. The CDR3 region has the DNA TGTGCCACCAGAGGGGACAGGCCGGAGGCTTTCTTT.

Only one count was recorded for this clone. The V gene is TRBV4-2, the J gene TRBJ2-3; the match to TRBD2 covers 16 bases. This CDR3 has 17 amino acids. Germline CDR1 and CDR2: LGHNA and YNFKEQ. The V segment lost 4 bases and the J segment 5 bases; nucleotides outside the gene matches: 6. The CDR3 sequence: CASSLPGLAGGGDTQYF. Here the CDR3 DNA reads TGTGCCAGCAGCCTCCCGGGACTAGCGGGGGGGGGAGATACGCAGTATTTT.

The chain couples TRBV4-2 to TRBJ1-2; 11 bases line up with TRBD1. CDR1 is LGHNA, CDR2 YNFKEQ, per germline. J lost 6 bases, V lost 3 bases, and 6 bases had no gene match. The CDR3 spans 15 residues. The CDR3 reads CASSQAGTGGNGYTF. DNA of the CDR3: TGTGCCAGCAGCCAGGCCGGGACAGGGGGTAATGGCTACACCTTC.